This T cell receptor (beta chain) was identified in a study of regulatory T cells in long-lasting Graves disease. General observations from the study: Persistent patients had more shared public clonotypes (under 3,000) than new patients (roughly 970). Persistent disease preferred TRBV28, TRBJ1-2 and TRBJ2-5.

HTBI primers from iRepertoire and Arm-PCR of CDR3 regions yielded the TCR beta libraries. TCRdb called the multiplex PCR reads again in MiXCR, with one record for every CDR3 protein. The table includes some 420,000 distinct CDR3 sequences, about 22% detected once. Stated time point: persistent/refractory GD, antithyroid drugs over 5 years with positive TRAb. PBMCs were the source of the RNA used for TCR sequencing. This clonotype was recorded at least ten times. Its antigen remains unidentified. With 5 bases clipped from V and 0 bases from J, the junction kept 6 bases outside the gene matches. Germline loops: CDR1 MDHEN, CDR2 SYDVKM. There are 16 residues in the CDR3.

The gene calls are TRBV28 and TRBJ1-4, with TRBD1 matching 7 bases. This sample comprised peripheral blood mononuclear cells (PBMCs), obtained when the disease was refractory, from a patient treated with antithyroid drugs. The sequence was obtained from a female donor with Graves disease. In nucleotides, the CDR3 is TGTGCCAGCAGTCGGGACAGCCAAGCAACTAATGAAAAACTGTTTTTT. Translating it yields CASSRDSQATNEKLFF. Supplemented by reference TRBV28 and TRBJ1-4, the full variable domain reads DVKVTQSSRYLVKRTGEKVFLECVQDMDHENMFWYRQDPGLGLRLIYFSYDVKMKEKGDIPEGYSVSREKKERFSLILESASTNQTSMYLCASSRDSQATNEKLFFGSGTQLSVL.